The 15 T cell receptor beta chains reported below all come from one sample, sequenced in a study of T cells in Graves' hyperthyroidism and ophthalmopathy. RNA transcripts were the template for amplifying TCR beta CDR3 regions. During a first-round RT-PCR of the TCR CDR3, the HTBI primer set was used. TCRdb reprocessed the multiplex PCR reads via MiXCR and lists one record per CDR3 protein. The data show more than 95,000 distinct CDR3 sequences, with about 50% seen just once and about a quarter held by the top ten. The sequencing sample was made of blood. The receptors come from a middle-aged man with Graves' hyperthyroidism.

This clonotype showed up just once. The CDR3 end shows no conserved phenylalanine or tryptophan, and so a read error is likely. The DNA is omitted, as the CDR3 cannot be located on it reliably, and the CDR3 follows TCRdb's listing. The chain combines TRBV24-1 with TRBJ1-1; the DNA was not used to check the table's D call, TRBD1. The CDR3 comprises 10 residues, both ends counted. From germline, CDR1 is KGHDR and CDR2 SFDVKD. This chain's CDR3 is CATSDIRPGT.

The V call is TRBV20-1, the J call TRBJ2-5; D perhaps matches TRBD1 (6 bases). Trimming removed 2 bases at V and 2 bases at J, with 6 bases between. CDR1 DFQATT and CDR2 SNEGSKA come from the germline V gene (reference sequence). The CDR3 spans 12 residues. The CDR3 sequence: CSARTGQETQYF. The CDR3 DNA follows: TGCAGTGCTAGAACAGGGCAAGAGACCCAGTACTTC.

CDR3 nucleotide sequence: TGTGCCACCAGAGACAGTCCCTATGGCTACACCTTC. This translates into CATRDSPYGYTF. The rearrangement links TRBV24-1 to TRBJ1-2; weak D call: TRBD1 (5 bases). The V gene lost 7 bases and the J gene lost 4 bases, with 9 bases spanning the gap. Germline V CDR1 and CDR2: KGHDR, SFDVKD. The CDR3 length is 12 residues.

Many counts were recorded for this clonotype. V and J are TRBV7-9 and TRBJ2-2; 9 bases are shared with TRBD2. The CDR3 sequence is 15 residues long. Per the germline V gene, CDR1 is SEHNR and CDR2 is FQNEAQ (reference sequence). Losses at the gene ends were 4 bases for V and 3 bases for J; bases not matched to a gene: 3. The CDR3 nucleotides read TGTGCCAGCAGCTCAGGACTAGCGTACACCGGGGAGCTGTTTTTT. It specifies CASSSGLAYTGELFF.

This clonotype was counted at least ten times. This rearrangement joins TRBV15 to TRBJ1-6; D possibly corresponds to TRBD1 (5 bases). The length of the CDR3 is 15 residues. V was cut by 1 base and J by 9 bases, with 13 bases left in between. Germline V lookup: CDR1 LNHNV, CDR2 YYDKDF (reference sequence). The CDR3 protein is CATSRGGQGGSPLHF. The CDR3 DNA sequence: TGTGCCACCAGCAGAGGAGGGCAGGGAGGTTCACCCCTCCACTTT.

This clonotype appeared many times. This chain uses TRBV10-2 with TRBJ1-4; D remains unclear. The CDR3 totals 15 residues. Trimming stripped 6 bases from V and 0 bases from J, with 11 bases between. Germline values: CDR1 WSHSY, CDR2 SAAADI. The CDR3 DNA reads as TGCGCCAGCAGCGATACTTGGGCAACTAATGAAAAACTGTTTTTT. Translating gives CASSDTWATNEKLFF.

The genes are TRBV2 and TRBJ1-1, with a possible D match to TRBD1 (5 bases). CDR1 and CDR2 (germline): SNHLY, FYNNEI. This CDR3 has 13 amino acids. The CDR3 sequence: CADVGGMNTEAFF. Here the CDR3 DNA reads TGTGCTGACGTCGGGGGAATGAACACTGAAGCTTTCTTT.

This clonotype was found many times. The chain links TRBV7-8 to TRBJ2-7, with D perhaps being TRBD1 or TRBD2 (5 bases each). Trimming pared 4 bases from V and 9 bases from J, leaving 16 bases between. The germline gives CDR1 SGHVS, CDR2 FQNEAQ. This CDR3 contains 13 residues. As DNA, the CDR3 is TGTGCCAGCAGCTCTCCCGAGTCGGGGCCGCAGTACTTC. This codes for CASSSPESGPQYF.

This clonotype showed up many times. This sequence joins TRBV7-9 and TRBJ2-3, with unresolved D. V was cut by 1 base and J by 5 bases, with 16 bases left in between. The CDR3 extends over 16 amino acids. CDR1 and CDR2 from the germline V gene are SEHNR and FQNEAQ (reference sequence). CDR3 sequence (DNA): TGTGCCAGCAGCTTAGATTTGTCTACCCTCCAAGATACGCAGTATTTT. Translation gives CASSLDLSTLQDTQYF.

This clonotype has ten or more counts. CDR3 DNA: TGTGCCAGCAGCTTGGAGGGACAAAACAATCAGCCCCAGCATTTT. It encodes CASSLEGQNNQPQHF. This sequence joins TRBV5-8 and TRBJ1-5, with D possibly TRBD1 on 6 matching bases. The CDR3 is 15 amino acids. Per germline, CDR1 SGHTS and CDR2 YDEGEE. V lost 0 bases and J 3 bases, leaving 10 bases between the germline ends.

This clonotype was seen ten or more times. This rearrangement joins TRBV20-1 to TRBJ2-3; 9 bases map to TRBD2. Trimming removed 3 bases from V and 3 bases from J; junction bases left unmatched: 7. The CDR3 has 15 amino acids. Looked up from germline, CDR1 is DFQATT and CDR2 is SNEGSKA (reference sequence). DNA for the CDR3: TGCAGTGCTAGGGGGGTTAGCGGGAGAACAGATACGCAGTATTTT. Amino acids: CSARGVSGRTDTQYF.

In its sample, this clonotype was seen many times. CDR3 in amino acids: CSVGGGLAGGLGNYEQYF. CDR3 bases: TGCAGCGTTGGAGGAGGGCTAGCGGGGGGGCTCGGGAACTACGAGCAGTACTTC. The chain uses TRBV29-1 and TRBJ2-7, with 12 nucleotides matching TRBD2. This CDR3 region has 18 residues. Germline lookup yields CDR1 SQVTM and CDR2 ANQGSEA. Germline trimming cut 4 bases from V and 3 bases from J; bases unmatched to any gene: 16.

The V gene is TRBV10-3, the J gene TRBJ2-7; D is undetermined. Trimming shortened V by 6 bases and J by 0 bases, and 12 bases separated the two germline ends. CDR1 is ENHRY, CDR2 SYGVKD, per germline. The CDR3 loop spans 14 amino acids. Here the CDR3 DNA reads TGTGCCATCAGACCACCTCCGTGCTCCTACGAGCAGTACTTC. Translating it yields CAIRPPPCSYEQYF.

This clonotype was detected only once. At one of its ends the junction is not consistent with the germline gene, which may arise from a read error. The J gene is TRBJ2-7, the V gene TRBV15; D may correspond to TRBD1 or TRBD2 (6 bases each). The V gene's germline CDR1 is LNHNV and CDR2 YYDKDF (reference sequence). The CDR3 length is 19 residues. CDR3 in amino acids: CATSSVRGWGARTSHEQYF. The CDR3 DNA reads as TGTGCCACCAGCAGCGTCCGGGGATGGGGGGCGCGGACCTCCCACGAGCAGTACTTC.

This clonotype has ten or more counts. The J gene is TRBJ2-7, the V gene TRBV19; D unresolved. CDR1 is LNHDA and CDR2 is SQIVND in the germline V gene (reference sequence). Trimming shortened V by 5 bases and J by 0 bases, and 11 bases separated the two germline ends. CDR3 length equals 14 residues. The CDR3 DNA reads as TGTGCCAGTAGTGTGGCACCCGTCTCCTACGAGCAGTACTTC. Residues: CASSVAPVSYEQYF.